This TCR delta chain comes out of a study of γδ T cells in repeated Plasmodium falciparum infection. Study-wide background: Each infection was followed by sampling at 21 days, plus baseline and some pre-infection draws.

This clone was counted a few times. It is likely a read error: a sequence one base away is far more abundant. Other DNA sequences from this sample encode an identical CDR3 as well. Vgamma9/Vdelta2+ and Vdelta2-negative gammadelta T cells were flow-sorted from PBMC for bulk sequencing. Trimming took 2 bases from V and 0 from J; bases not matched to a gene: 17. This CDR3 contains 24 residues. Germline-derived CDR1 and CDR2 are TSWWSYY and QGS. TCRdb re-called clones from the multiplex PCR reads using CATT. The sample includes about 48,000 delta-chain clones, about 1.5% seen only once; the top ten take about 9.1%.

This TCR came from a pool of human donors (malaria-infected and uninfected, not separated). Sequencing was carried out using gamma-delta T cells from blood. The chain uses TRDV1 and TRDJ3, with 12 bases that match TRDD3. Assignment of the J gene here rests on matching the DNA to germline, because TCRdb gives none. CDR3 amino acids: CALGERPYLPTGGYFSWDTRQMFF. The CDR3, as DNA: TGTGCTCTTGGGGAAAGGCCCTACCTCCCAACTGGGGGATACTTCTCCTGGGACACCCGACAGATGTTTTTC.